This is a list of T cell receptor beta chains from one sample in a study of T cell repertoires in cytomegalovirus infection. TCRdb redid the calling of the reads with MiXCR, one entry per CDR3 protein. The sample records about 460,000 distinct CDR3 sequences, over 9% being singletons. The specimen sequenced was PBMCs. The receptors originated from a human donor in good health (CMV status not recorded). Some clones in this sample may be carry-over from other donors' samples. CDR3s include the opening cysteine and the closing phenylalanine or tryptophan. The order of the fields is clone size, V gene, J gene, D gene, CDR3 DNA, CDR3 protein. D genes are given only for firm matches. The size entry is marked missing in some rows and otherwise reads once, few, many or a size class.

many,TRBV12-3/TRBV12-4,TRBJ2-7,TRBD2,TGTGCCAGCAGTTCGGGACTAGCACTTGGCGAGCAGTACTTC,CASSSGLALGEQYF
-,TRBV28,TRBJ2-6,-,TGTGCCGGAGGAGGGGGCGCTGGGGCCAACGTCCTGACTTTC,CAGGGGAGANVLTF
few,TRBV20-1,TRBJ2-2,TRBD2,TGCAGTGCACTAGCGGAGAACACCGGGGAGCTGTTTTTT,CSALAENTGELFF
-,TRBV19,TRBJ2-2,-,TGTGCCAGTAAGGCGGGATGGGACACCGGGGAGCTGTTTTTT,CASKAGWDTGELFF
many,TRBV2,TRBJ1-1,-,TGTGCCAGCATTGGGGGAAGGACTGAAGCTTTCTTT,CASIGGRTEAFF
-,TRBV2,TRBJ2-3,TRBD2,TGTGCCAGCAGAGAGAAGCGGGAGTCGGGAGATACGCAGTATTTT,CASREKRESGDTQYF
many,TRBV5-4,TRBJ2-6,-,TGTGCCAGCAGTCCCGGAGGCCCCGGGGCCAACGTCCTGACTTTC,CASSPGGPGANVLTF
-,TRBV19,TRBJ2-3,TRBD2,TGTGCCAGTAGCGGGGGGGCGGGGGATACGCAGTATTTT,CASSGGAGDTQYF
many,TRBV4-2,TRBJ2-7,-,TGTGCCAGCAGCGGGGGAGCCGGCGAGGTCTACGAGCAGTACTTC,CASSGGAGEVYEQYF
-,TRBV15,TRBJ2-6,TRBD1,TGTGCCACCAGCAGGAGGGGGCGTGGGGCCAACGTCCTGACTTTC,CATSRRGRGANVLTF
few,TRBV28,TRBJ1-2,-,TGTGCCAGCAGTCCGGGGGGCGTTGGCGGCTACACCTTC,CASSPGGVGGYTF
-,TRBV3-1,TRBJ1-1,TRBD1,TGTGCCAGCAGCCAGGGGACAGGGATTGGAGGGACTGAAGCTTTCTTT,CASSQGTGIGGTEAFF
few,TRBV18,TRBJ1-1,TRBD1,TGTGCCAGCTCACCATCCTGGGCAGGGGGCAAAGTTAACACTGAAGCTTTCTTT,CASSPSWAGGKVNTEAFF
many,TRBV28,TRBJ1-1,-,TGTGCCAGCAGTTTCCTCCTGAACACTGAAGCTTTCTTT,CASSFLLNTEAFF
many,TRBV24-1,TRBJ2-5,TRBD1,TGTGCCACCAGTGACCACCGGGACAGCCAAGAGACCCAGTACTTC,CATSDHRDSQETQYF
many,TRBV7-3,TRBJ2-2,-,TGTGCCAGCAGCTCCACGAACACCGGGGAGCTGTTTTTT,CASSSTNTGELFF
-,TRBV6-5,TRBJ2-3,-,TGTGCCAGCAGTTACTCGTATACGCAGTATTTT,CASSYSYTQYF
many,TRBV7-8,TRBJ1-2,-,TGTGCCAGCAGCTCGAAAGTCGAATATGGCTACACCTTC,CASSSKVEYGYTF
many,TRBV7-6,TRBJ1-1,-,TGTGCCAGCAGCCGAGGGCAGGGAGTGAACACTGAAGCTTTCTTT,CASSRGQGVNTEAFF
many,TRBV27,TRBJ2-2,TRBD2,TGTGCCACCTCGCCTCTAGCGGGAGTGAACACCGGGGAGCTGTTTTTT,CATSPLAGVNTGELFF
many,TRBV6-1,TRBJ1-4,-,TGTGCCAGCAGTCTACAGAGGAACAATGAAAAACTGTTTTTT,CASSLQRNNEKLFF
many,TRBV11-1,TRBJ2-3,TRBD2,TGTGCCAGCAGCTTAGCCCCCCCCACTAGCGGGAGACCAGATACGCAGTATTTT,CASSLAPPTSGRPDTQYF
few,TRBV12-3/TRBV12-4,TRBJ2-7,-,TGTGCCAGCAGTTTGGCCAGAAACTACGAGCAGTACTTC,CASSLARNYEQYF
few,TRBV5-4,TRBJ1-1,-,TGTGCCAGCAGCTTGCCCGGCAGGGCCACTGAAGCTTTCTTT,CASSLPGRATEAFF
many,TRBV7-2,TRBJ2-7,TRBD2,TGTGCCAGCAGCTTATCAACTAGCGCCGGGGAGCAGTACTTC,CASSLSTSAGEQYF
-,TRBV29-1,TRBJ2-3,TRBD2,TGCAGCGTCCCGGGGACTAGCATGGGGGGGGATACGCAGTATTTT,CSVPGTSMGGDTQYF
few,TRBV20-1,TRBJ2-3,-,TGCAGTGCTAGAGATCGGAGAACAGGAAGCACAGATACGCAGTATTTT,CSARDRRTGSTDTQYF
many,TRBV7-9,TRBJ2-5,-,TGTGCCAGCAGCTCCGACCCCACTCAGGACTTGAGGCGAGAGACCCAGTACTTC,CASSSDPTQDLRRETQYF
-,TRBV7-9,TRBJ1-1,-,TGTGCCAGCAGCTTAGCTCCGAGGGGGACGACAACCGAAGCTTTCTTT,CASSLAPRGTTTEAFF
many,TRBV10-3,TRBJ1-3,-,TGTGCCATCAGTGATCTAGTGGGCCCGAGAGGAAACACCATATATTTT,CAISDLVGPRGNTIYF
few,TRBV19,TRBJ2-7,TRBD2,TGTGCCAGTAGTACGACTAGCGGGACTTACGAGCAGTACTTC,CASSTTSGTYEQYF
many,TRBV20-1,TRBJ2-5,-,TGCAGTGCTAAGCCGTGGAACTCGGAGACCCAGTACTTC,CSAKPWNSETQYF
few,TRBV3-1,TRBJ2-7,TRBD1,TGTGCCAGCAGTCTCCAGGGGGCGAGTGAGCAGTACTTC,CASSLQGASEQYF
many,TRBV5-1,TRBJ2-1,TRBD2,TGCGCCAGCAGCTTGGCACTAGCGGGAGAGGCTGAGCAGTTCTTC,CASSLALAGEAEQFF
many,TRBV18,TRBJ2-7,TRBD1,TGTGCCAGCTCGGTACAGGGGGCCTACGAGCAGTACTTC,CASSVQGAYEQYF
-,TRBV30,TRBJ1-1,-,TGTGCCTGGAGTGTAACCAAGAACACTGAAGCTTTCTTT,CAWSVTKNTEAFF
few,TRBV30,TRBJ2-6,-,TGTGCCTGGAAATGGACGGGGAGAGGGGCCAACGTCCTGACTTTC,CAWKWTGRGANVLTF
-,TRBV9,TRBJ1-4,-,TGTGCCAGCAGCCCCCTTGTGTCCGGTGAAAAACTGTTTTTT,CASSPLVSGEKLFF
-,TRBV2,TRBJ2-3,TRBD2,TGTGCCAGCATAGCGGGGAGCACAGATACGCAGTATTTT,CASIAGSTDTQYF
many,TRBV7-3,TRBJ2-6,-,TGTGCCAGCAGCTTCCAGAACTCTGGGGCCAACGTCCTGACTTTC,CASSFQNSGANVLTF